The entry below gives a single T cell receptor beta chain sequence along with its context. Antigen unknown. The data were obtained in a study of long-term antiretroviral therapy in people with HIV. Whole-study findings and limits: Participants lacked recorded data on ART adherence, viral resistance or therapy changes. Dominating the repertoire at all time points were the clones that expanded before ART. Versus controls, repertoires in people with HIV had narrower CDR3 length ranges.

V was trimmed by 2 bases and J by 6 bases, leaving 11 bases between them. Germline CDR1 is MNHNS and CDR2 is SASEGT. The CDR3 is 15 amino acids. Survey level was the resolution at which the v3.0 immunoSEQ assay ran. Assay: immunoSEQ multiplex PCR; the TCRdb copy retains only in-frame clones and omits some. Here the sample spans around 29,000 clones, nearly 95% being singletons. Source: unsorted PBMCs, taken about 6.6 years after starting antiretroviral therapy. The receptor's source is a man aged 25-40 years with HIV. The chain couples TRBV6-1 to TRBJ1-6, with unresolved D. CDR3: CASSELLTSNSPLHF. CDR3 bases: TGTGCCAGCAGTGAACTCTTAACTTCTAATTCACCCCTCCACTTT.